The clone carrying this T cell receptor beta chain occurred a few times. Its specificity is unknown. V dropped 6 bases and J dropped 1 base, with 15 bases sitting between them. The CDR3 runs 16 residues. One entry per CDR3 protein results from TCRdb running MiXCR on the reads. Found here are more than 250,000 distinct CDR3 sequences, more than 20% of them singletons; the top ten hold roughly 14%. This sample was taken from a study of T cell repertoires in cytomegalovirus infection. Study-level information: Epitope selection comprised recently identified HLA-C-restricted CMV epitopes and well-studied HLA-B-restricted CMV epitopes. From public TCR beta signatures came an indication of both CMV infection and matching HLA type.

The sequence derives from a human donor in good health (CMV status not recorded). Some clones in this sample may be carry-over from other donors' samples. This chain links TRBV12-3 or TRBV12-4 with TRBJ2-2, with D possibly TRBD1 on 8 matching bases. The sequences come from cultured PBMCs, collected from culture after CMV antigen stimulation. The CDR3 sequence is CASREGGTGNTGELFF. As DNA, the CDR3 is TGTGCCAGCAGGGAGGGAGGGACAGGGAACACCGGGGAGCTGTTTTTT.